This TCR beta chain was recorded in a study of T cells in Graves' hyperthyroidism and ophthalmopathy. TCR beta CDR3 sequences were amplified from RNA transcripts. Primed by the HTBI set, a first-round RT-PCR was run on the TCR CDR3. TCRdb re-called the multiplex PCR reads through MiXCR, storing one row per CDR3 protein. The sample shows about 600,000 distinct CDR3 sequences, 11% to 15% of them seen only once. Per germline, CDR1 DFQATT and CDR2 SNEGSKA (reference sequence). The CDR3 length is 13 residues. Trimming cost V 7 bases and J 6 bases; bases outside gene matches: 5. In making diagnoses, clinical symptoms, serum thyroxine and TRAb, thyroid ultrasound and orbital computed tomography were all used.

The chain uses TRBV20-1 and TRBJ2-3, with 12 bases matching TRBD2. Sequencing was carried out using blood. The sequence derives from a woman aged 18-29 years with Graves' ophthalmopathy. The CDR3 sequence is CSDLAGGPDTQYF. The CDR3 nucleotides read TGCAGTGACCTAGCGGGAGGGCCTGATACGCAGTATTTT.